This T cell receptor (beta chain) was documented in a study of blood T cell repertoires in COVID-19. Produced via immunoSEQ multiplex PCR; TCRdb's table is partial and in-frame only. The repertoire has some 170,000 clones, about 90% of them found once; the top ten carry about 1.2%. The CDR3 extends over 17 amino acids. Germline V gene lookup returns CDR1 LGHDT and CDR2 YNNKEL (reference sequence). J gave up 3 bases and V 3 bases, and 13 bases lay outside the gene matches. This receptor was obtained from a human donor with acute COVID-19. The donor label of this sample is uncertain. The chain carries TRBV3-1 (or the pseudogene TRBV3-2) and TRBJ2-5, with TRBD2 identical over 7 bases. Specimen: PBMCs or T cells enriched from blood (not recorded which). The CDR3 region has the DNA TGTGCCAGCAGCCACAACCTCAGGACTAGTAAGGAAGAGACCCAGTACTTC. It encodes CASSHNLRTSKEETQYF.